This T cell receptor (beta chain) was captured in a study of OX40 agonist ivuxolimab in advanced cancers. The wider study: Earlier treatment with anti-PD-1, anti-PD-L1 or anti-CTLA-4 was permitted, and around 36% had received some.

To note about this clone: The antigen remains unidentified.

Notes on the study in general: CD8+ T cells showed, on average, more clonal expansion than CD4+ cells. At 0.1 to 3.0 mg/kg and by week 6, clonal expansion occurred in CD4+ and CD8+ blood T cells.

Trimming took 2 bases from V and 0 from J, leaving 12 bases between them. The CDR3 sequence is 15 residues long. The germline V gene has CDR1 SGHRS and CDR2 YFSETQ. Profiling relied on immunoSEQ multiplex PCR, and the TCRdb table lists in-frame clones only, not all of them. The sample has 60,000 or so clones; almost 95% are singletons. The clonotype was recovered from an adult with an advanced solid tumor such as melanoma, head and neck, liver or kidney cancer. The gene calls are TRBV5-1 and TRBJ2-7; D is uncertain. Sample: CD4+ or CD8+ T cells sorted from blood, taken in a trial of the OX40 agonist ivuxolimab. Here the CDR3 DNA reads TGCGCCAGCAGCTTTGAGCACAGCCTCTCCTACGAGCAGTACTTC. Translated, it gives CASSFEHSLSYEQYF.